These T cell receptor beta chains were read from a single sample in a study of blood T cell repertoires in COVID-19. Clones were read by immunoSEQ multiplex PCR, and TCRdb kept only the in-frame ones, dropping some. The sample lists 200,000 or so clones; 85% to 90% were seen once. Sequencing was performed on PBMCs or T cells enriched from blood (not recorded which). These receptors all come from a woman aged 18-30 years in a cohort exposed to, infected with or recovered from COVID-19 (not recorded which). The CDR3 runs from the conserved cysteine through the conserved F or W. D genes are given only for firm matches. Not every row has a clone size; where given, it reads once, few, many or a size class.

CASSVAGAYNEQFF,TGTGCCAGCAGCGTGGCGGGAGCCTACAATGAGCAGTTCTTC,NA,TRBJ2-1,TRBD2,TRBV9
CASRQGDGYTF,TGTGCCAGCAGACAGGGGGATGGCTACACCTTC,few,TRBJ1-2,TRBD1,TRBV2
CASRGQGPNEQFF,TGTGCCAGCAGGGGACAGGGGCCTAATGAGCAGTTCTTC,NA,TRBJ2-1,TRBD1,TRBV6-5
CSVEDRGEKLFF,TGCAGCGTTGAAGATCGGGGGGAAAAACTGTTTTTT,NA,TRBJ1-4,NA,TRBV29-1
CASSYSRGRNQPQHF,TGTGCCAGCAGTTACTCGAGAGGCCGCAATCAGCCCCAGCATTTT,NA,TRBJ1-5,NA,TRBV6-5
CASSPVEGGYYQPQHF,TGTGCCAGCAGTCCTGTTGAGGGGGGGTACTATCAGCCCCAGCATTTT,NA,TRBJ1-5,NA,TRBV7-2
CASSLGWEGLNEQFF,TGTGCCAGCAGCTTAGGGTGGGAGGGCCTCAATGAGCAGTTCTTC,NA,TRBJ2-1,TRBD2,TRBV7-8
CASSLGLAGFYEQYF,TGTGCCAGCTCACTGGGACTAGCGGGATTCTACGAGCAGTACTTC,NA,TRBJ2-7,TRBD2,TRBV18
CASSHRTDVIF,TGTGCCAGCAGCCATAGAACAGACGTGATATTT,NA,TRBJ1-1,NA,TRBV13
CASSPQETTVYGYTF,TGTGCCAGCTCACCACAGGAGACTACGGTTTATGGCTACACCTTC,NA,TRBJ1-2,NA,TRBV18
CASSLPRTAAYQETQYF,TGTGCCAGCAGTTTACCTAGGACAGCCGCGTACCAAGAGACCCAGTACTTC,NA,TRBJ2-5,NA,TRBV28